This TCR beta chain was recorded in a study of blood T cell repertoires in COVID-19. Turning to the study itself: Acute and convalescent COVID-19 specimens originated in the United States, Italy and Spain. PBMCs, B-cell-depleted T cells, or T cells provided the cDNA or gDNA that made up the material.

Original processing notes: By means of reference gene primer amplification, nucleated cell counts were estimated. Produced via immunoSEQ multiplex PCR; TCRdb's table is partial and in-frame only. V and J calls and clone size follow that table, whereas D and trimming were derived from the DNA. The repertoire holds some 39,000 clones, with 75% to 85% as singletons. This CDR3 has 14 amino acids. V shed 5 bases, J shed 6 bases, and the junction held 5 bases outside the gene matches. The germline V gene encodes CDR1 SGHTA and CDR2 FQGNSA. Sequencing was performed on peripheral blood. The chain recombines TRBV7-2 with TRBJ2-4; TRBD1 agrees at 9 bases. The source of this sequence is an elderly man with acute or convalescent COVID-19. The CDR3 reads CASSIEQGANIQYF. As DNA, the CDR3 is TGTGCCAGCAGCATAGAACAGGGGGCAAACATTCAGTACTTC.